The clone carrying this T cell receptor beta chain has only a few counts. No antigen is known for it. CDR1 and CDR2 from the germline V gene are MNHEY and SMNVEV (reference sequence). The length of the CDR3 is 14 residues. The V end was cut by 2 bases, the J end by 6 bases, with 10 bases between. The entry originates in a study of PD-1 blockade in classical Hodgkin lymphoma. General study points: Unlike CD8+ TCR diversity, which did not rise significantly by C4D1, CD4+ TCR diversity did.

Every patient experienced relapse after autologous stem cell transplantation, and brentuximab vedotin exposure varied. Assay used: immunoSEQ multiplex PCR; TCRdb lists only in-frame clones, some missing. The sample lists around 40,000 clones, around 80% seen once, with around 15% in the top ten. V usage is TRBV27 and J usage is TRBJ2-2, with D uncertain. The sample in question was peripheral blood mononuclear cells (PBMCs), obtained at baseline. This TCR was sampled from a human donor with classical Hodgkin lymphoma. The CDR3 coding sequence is TGTGCCAGCAGTTTAAGTGTAGAGCCCGGGGAGCTGTTTTTT. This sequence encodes CASSLSVEPGELFF.